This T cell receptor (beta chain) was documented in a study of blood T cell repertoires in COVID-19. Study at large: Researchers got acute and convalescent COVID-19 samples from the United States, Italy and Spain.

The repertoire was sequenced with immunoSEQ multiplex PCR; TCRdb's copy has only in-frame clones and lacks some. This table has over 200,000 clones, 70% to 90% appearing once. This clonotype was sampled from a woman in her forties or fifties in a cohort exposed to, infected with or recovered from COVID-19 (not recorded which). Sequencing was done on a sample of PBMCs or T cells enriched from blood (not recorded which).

CDR3 region: CSARVQAQQFF. The CDR3 nucleotides are TGCAGTGCTAGAGTTCAGGCTCAGCAGTTCTTC. The chain is built from TRBV20-1 and TRBJ2-1; D is undetermined. CDR1 is DFQATT, CDR2 SNEGSKA, per germline (reference sequence). This CDR3 region has 11 residues. Trimming took 1 base from V and 11 from J, leaving 9 bases between them.